This T cell receptor beta chain was observed in a study of T-cell memory formation after mild COVID-19. TCRdb independently ran MiXCR on the 5' RACE reads; one entry per CDR3 protein. The sample lists hundreds of thousands of distinct CDR3 sequences, about a fifth seen once, with around 12% in the top ten. Notes on this clonotype: The antigen remains unidentified.

CDR1 SNHLY and CDR2 FYNNEI come from the germline V gene. V trimming: 7 bases; J trimming: 7 bases; junction bases outside the gene matches: 12. The CDR3 is 16 residues long. Overall study findings and caveats: Clones contracting day 15 to 85 were balanced CD4/CD8; later expanders leaned CD4+. In pre-infection memory, a portion of responding clones appeared, which suggested that cross-reactive memory joined.

The origin of this receptor is an adult woman who had mild COVID-19 (a few samples of this study predate the infection). Cell type and time point are not known. The genes are TRBV2 and TRBJ1-4; 10 positions match TRBD1. Source material: PBMCs or a T cell subset sorted from them (not recorded which). CDR3 DNA: TGTGCCAGCAACGGAAGGGGACAGGGGCCGAGTGAAAAACTGTTTTTT. It codes for CASNGRGQGPSEKLFF.